The sample holds many counts of the clone carrying this T cell receptor (beta chain). Its antigen is not identified. Uncontrolled infection, other autoimmune disease, pregnancy or lactation excluded patients. Researchers amplified the TCR beta CDR3 regions from RNA transcripts. Initially, a first-round RT-PCR of the TCR CDR3 employed the HTBI primer set. TCRdb processed the multiplex PCR reads anew with MiXCR; each CDR3 protein has one entry. The data contain roughly 290,000 distinct CDR3 sequences, roughly 15% of them singletons. These data are taken from a study of T cells in Graves' hyperthyroidism and ophthalmopathy. Germline V CDR1 and CDR2: SGHTA, FQGNSA. The length of the CDR3 is 13 residues. Trimming pared 3 bases from V and 7 bases from J, leaving 10 bases between. Findings and limits, study-wide: Ophthalmopathy cases were set apart from stable hyperthyroidism by a 13 V-J model.

The sequenced sample consisted of blood. The genes are TRBV7-2 and TRBJ2-1; no clear D. This receptor was identified in a woman in her 30s with Graves' hyperthyroidism that later progressed to Graves' ophthalmopathy. The CDR3 coding sequence is TGTGCCAGCAGCTTTAGTCTGGGTAATGAGCAGTTCTTC. Protein: CASSFSLGNEQFF.